This T cell receptor beta chain stems from a study of blood T cell repertoires in COVID-19. Libraries were prepared by immunoSEQ multiplex PCR; TCRdb keeps only in-frame clonotypes and omits some of them. The sample includes approximately 220,000 clones, 65% to 85% of them seen just once. There are 15 residues in the CDR3. CDR1 is KGHDR and CDR2 is SFDVKD in the germline V gene. J was trimmed by 3 bases and V by 7 bases; bases with no gene match: 6. This clone has just a few counts. Other DNA sequences in this sample translate to the same CDR3. The receptor comes from a woman in her 40s who had recovered from COVID-19. The gene calls are TRBV24-1 and TRBJ2-3, with 10 bases fitting TRBD2. Sequenced: PBMCs or T cells enriched from blood (not recorded which). CDR3 residues: CATRGAGGPTDTQYF. The CDR3 bases are TGTGCCACCAGGGGAGCGGGAGGGCCGACAGATACGCAGTATTTT.